This TCR beta chain was observed in a study of T cell responses to AZD1222 COVID-19 vaccine (dated by TCRdb to the early 2020s). At the level of the whole study: TCR sequencing covered more than 230 trial participants: approximately 200 given two doses of AZD1222 and 26 given two doses of MenACWY control vaccine. Enrollment into the trials was organized by age into subgroups of 18-55, 56-69 and 70-plus years, and those subgroups contained roughly 150, 30 and 60 TCR-sequenced participants, respectively. Overall study results and their limits: After two AZD1222 doses, both the breadth and the depth of spike-specific TCRs were significantly higher than at day 0 and than in MenACWY recipients. The 56-69-year group was small, and its depth increase did not reach significance, likely because of low power. Nearly half of unique spike-specific TCRs reportedly recognized epitopes outside regions mutated in the B.1.351 and B.1.1.7 variants. Participants were mostly white British and included more females than males, and it was suggested by the authors that clonal diversity may have been underestimated. Only six AZD1222 recipients were SARS-CoV-2 seropositive at baseline, limiting conclusions about previously exposed vaccinees. Because no samples from the day 14 peak response were available, repertoires could be characterized only after the peak T cell response. The vaccine-associated CD4 TCRs covered the entire spike protein, and the dominant responses fell in regions 160-218 and 743-854.

The time point label here, explained by the study, means: baseline before first vaccination. The treatment or condition label corresponds to: meningococcal conjugate vaccine given as trial control. Vaccinee samples were obtained from the UK trials COV001 and COV002, which included a single-blind randomized controlled phase 2/3 trial of AZD1222 (ChAdOx1 nCoV-19) in healthy adults. Trial participant PBMC samples were collected at day 0 and day 28 after the second dose for TCRbeta chain sequencing. Note on this clone: Its antigen specificity is not known. No base quality values were provided; no much bigger clone lies one nucleotide off.

The junction shows trimming of 5 bases on V and 2 bases on J, plus 13 bases between the germline ends. Taken from cysteine to phenylalanine, the CDR3 has 14 residues. The retained sequence is limited to the CDR3, 42 bases, with the frame set at the first base. CDR1 is given as SEHNR and CDR2 as FQNEAQ, both from the germline V gene (reference sequence). The CDR3 regions of human TCRbeta chains were analyzed by immunosequencing. Under the source paper's analysis protocol: TCRs in the repertoires were matched against a reference library of SARS-CoV-2-specific TCRs that had been generated with the MIRA antigen-specificity platform. Breadth was defined as the fraction of unique TCRs that were SARS-CoV-2-associated, and depth was defined as the fraction of total T cells that were SARS-CoV-2-associated. Using the MIRA data, every spike-specific TCR was mapped to the spike region that the TCR reacted to and assigned to either a CD4 or a CD8 class. Log10-transformed breadth and depth values were compared by one-way ANOVA with Sidak's multiple comparisons tests. TCRdb re-hosts the immuneACCESS table, in-frame sequences only. Its copies lack some clones; in the studies checked, an unresolved V gene accounts for under half of them, and the cause for the rest is not known. From that table come the V and J calls and clone size; the DNA was used to work out D and trimming. The table for this sample lists 110,000 to 150,000 clones; 80% to 95% of them were counted only once. The ten largest account for 0.75% to 1% of the sample.

The sequence was obtained from an adult in good health. In this chain, TRBV7-9 is recombined with TRBJ2-7; TRBD1 is possibly the D segment (6 matching bases). The sample was peripheral blood, taken on day 0 of MenACWY control vaccination. At the DNA level, the sequence is TGTGCCAGCAGCCCAGGGACACCAGCCTACGAGCAGTACTTC. It specifies CASSPGTPAYEQYF.